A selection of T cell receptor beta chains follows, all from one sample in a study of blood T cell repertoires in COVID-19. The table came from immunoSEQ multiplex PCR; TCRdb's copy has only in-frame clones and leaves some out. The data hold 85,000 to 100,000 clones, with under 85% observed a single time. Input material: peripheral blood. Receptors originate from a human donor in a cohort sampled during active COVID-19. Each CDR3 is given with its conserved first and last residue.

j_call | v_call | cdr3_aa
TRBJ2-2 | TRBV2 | CASRRTGVTGELFF
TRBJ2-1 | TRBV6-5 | CASRTGGNYNEQFF
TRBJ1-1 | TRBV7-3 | CASSQRGNTEAFF
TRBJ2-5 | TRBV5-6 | CASSLNLGTGGSGTQYF
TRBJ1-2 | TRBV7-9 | CASSLGQDHGYTF
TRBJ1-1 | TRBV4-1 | CASSQVQGWAAEAFF
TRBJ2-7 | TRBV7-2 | CASNSLAGATYEQYF
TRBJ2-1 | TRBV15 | CATSRDLGQVYNEQFF
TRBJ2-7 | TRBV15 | CATSRGGASSYEQYF
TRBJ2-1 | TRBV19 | CASSIVWGGSYNEQFF
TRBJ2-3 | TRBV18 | CASSPEGLAGVDTQYF
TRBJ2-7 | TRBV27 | CASSQSTGTGKYEQYF
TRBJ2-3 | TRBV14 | CASSQGLAAQYF
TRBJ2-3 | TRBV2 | CASSDGQGSTDTQYF
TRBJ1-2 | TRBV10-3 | CAISDGGGHYGYTF
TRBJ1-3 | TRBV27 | CASSRTYLRATGNTIYF
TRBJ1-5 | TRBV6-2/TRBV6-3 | CASSNQGQPQHF
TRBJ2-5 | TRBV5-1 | CASSFTGQETQYF
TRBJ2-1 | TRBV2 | CASSDSGGAYNEQFF
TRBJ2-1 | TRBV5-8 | CASSYSGTSGPYNEQFF
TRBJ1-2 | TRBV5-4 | CASRHPGQGADGYTF
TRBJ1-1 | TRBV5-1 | CASSLGGLNTEAFF
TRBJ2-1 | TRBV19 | CASRGTSGISYNEQFF
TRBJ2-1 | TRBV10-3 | CAISALAGAHEQFF
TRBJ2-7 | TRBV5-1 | CASSLDRGGYEQYF
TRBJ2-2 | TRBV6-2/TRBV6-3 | CASSYDNLRRGGTGELFF
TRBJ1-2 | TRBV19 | CASSIAGTWVYGYTF
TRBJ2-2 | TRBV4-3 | CASSQQADTGELFF
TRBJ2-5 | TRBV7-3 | CASSRTGTSQETQYF
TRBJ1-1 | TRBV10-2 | CASRAGGVETEAFF
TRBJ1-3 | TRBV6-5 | CASSSDVVSGNTIYF
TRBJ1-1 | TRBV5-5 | CASSLWQEGTEAFF
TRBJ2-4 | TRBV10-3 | CATSYGVAKNIQYF
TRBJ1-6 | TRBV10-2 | CASSESGRKGYNSPLHF
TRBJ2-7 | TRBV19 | CASSTGNYEQYF
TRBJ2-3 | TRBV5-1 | CASSFTWTDTDTQYF
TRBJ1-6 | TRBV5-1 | CASSLDGSSYNSPLHF
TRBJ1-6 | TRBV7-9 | CASSFADRANSPLHF
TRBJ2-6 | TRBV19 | CASTHGRLAASGANVLTF
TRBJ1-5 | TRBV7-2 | CASSLGSTSNQPQHF
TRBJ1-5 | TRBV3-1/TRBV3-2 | CASSQEQGNQPQHF
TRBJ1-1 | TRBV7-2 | CASSLGPQPEAFF